Listed here is a single TCR beta chain. These data originate in a study of human T cells and chemical hapten exposure. Time point in this sample: healthy volunteer bleed at 6 weeks. Unfractionated whole blood yielded total RNA. MiXCR, run by TCRdb on the RACE reads, gives a single entry per CDR3 protein. The table lists 65,000 to 95,000 distinct CDR3 sequences, 7% to 9.5% of them singletons. J gave up 14 bases and V 0 bases, and 16 bases lay outside the gene matches. The CDR3 is 17 amino acids. Germline lookup yields CDR1 MNHNY and CDR2 SVGAGI (reference sequence). The chain is built from TRBV6-6 and TRBJ2-1; 10 bases map to TRBD2. This receptor was obtained from a female donor in good health. Some clones in this sample may be carry-over from other donors' samples. The specimen was whole blood. CDR3 region: CASSYSDAIAGGRLEFF. The DNA for the CDR3 is TGTGCCAGCAGTTACTCGGATGCGATAGCGGGGGGCCGCCTAGAGTTCTTC.